In this sample, the clone carrying this T cell receptor (beta chain) is medium-sized (0.01 to 0.1%). This sample was taken from a study of spatial heterogeneity in lung cancer. The CDR3 runs 13 residues. Looked up from germline, CDR1 is DFQATT and CDR2 is SNEGSKA (reference sequence). V was clipped by 8 bases and J by 1 base, with 13 bases between them. The sample's time point: sample taken at primary tumor resection. Tumor, nontumor lung or frozen PBMC supplied whole RNA that was sequenced unsorted. From the 5' RACE reads, TCRdb called clonotypes with MiXCR, one entry per CDR3 protein. The sample lists fewer than 15,000 distinct CDR3 sequences; around 3.7% were seen once.

The rearrangement links TRBV20-1 to TRBJ2-3, with a weak D call TRBD2 (5 bases). Material: PBMCs, obtained at surgery. The sequence was collected from a male donor with early-stage non-small cell lung cancer. The CDR3 DNA sequence: TGCAGTCCTGGCGGGCCACGCACAGATACGCAGTATTTT. This gives the protein CSPGGPRTDTQYF.